The sample holds one count of the clone carrying this T cell receptor (beta chain). The source of the sample is a study of lymphopenia after photon versus proton radiotherapy. TCRdb keeps only in-frame clones here, not all; method: immunoSEQ multiplex PCR. The repertoire holds approximately 80,000 clones, with 83% as singletons. The CDR3 sequence is 14 residues long. Germline V gene sequence: CDR1 SNHLY, CDR2 FYNNEI. The V and J ends lost 7 bases and 3 bases respectively, with 13 bases between them. The chain is built from TRBV2 and TRBJ2-1, with a weak D call TRBD2 (5 bases). This TCR was sampled from a man in his sixties with pancreatic cancer. The starting material was peripheral blood, obtained from a patient treated with proton-based radiotherapy. CDR3 sequence reads: CASTTDSFYNEQFF. The CDR3, as DNA: TGTGCCAGCACGACGGACTCATTCTACAATGAGCAGTTCTTC.